This T cell receptor beta chain was captured by sequencing in a study of blood T cell repertoires in COVID-19. Sequencing used immunoSEQ multiplex PCR; TCRdb keeps in-frame clones, though not all of them. This table has a few hundred thousand clones, 88% appearing once. Participant age was roughly 18 to 95 years, and participants resided in about two dozen US areas. Each participant's cohort was designated according to participant-reported clinical history. This CDR3 has 16 residues. The V gene's germline CDR1 is PRHDT and CDR2 FYEKMQ (reference sequence). The ends were cut back, 0 bases at V and 4 bases at J, with 15 bases in the middle.

This sequence was found in a woman in her twenties or thirties who had been exposed to COVID-19. What was sequenced was PBMCs or T cells enriched from blood (not recorded which). V gene TRBV13 combines with J gene TRBJ1-2; the D is unclear. The CDR3 nucleotides are TGTGCCAGCAGCTTAGGCGGCGGCAGCCCCGGCTATGGCTACACCTTC. Encoded protein: CASSLGGGSPGYGYTF. Based on the CDR3 plus reference TRBV13 and TRBJ1-2, the full variable domain is AAGVIQSPRHLIKEKRETATLKCYPIPRHDTVYWYQQGPGQDPQFLISFYEKMQSDKGSIPDRFSAQQFSDYHSELNMSSLELGDSALYFCASSLGGGSPGYGYTFGSGTRLTVV.